The source of this T cell receptor beta chain is a study of T-cell memory formation after mild COVID-19. The table lists this clonotype with a few counts. This CDR3 has 14 amino acids. Germline CDR1 SGHTA, CDR2 FQGNSA. V was shortened by 7 bases and J by 7 bases, with 19 bases between the two germline ends. TCRdb re-called the 5' RACE reads through MiXCR, storing one row per CDR3 protein. In the table there are roughly 260,000 distinct CDR3 sequences, less than 20% of which are singletons. The clonotype was recovered from a man aged 18-30 years who had mild COVID-19 (a few samples of this study predate the infection). Cell type and time point are not known. The specimen sequenced was PBMCs or a T cell subset sorted from them (not recorded which). The genes are TRBV7-2 and TRBJ2-5; the D is unclear. As DNA, the CDR3 is TGTGCCAGCACCCCCAGGCAGCTCCTAGGGACCCAGTACTTC. This translates into CASTPRQLLGTQYF.